This TCR beta chain was recorded in a study of CD8 T cells in ankylosing spondylitis. Libraries of TCR beta came from quantitative 5'-RACE with molecular barcodes. Using its own MiXCR run on the 5' RACE reads, TCRdb lists one record per CDR3 protein. Of hundreds of thousands of distinct CDR3 sequences listed, 12% are singletons. Regarding the study as a whole: Significantly higher representation of disease-linked clones was reported for matched ankylosing spondylitis synovial fluid. Within ankylosing spondylitis blood, a TCR beta motif made up of seven or eight highly homologous variants appeared to be characteristic. Clones linked with disease were CD8+ and fairly uncommon in the peripheral blood. A number of the motif variants had already been described in reactive arthritis synovial fluid and blood.

CDR1 is DFQATT and CDR2 is SNEGSKA in the germline V gene (reference sequence). The CDR3 consists of 14 residues. Trimming left V 2 bases short and J 3 bases short, with 12 bases between. Note on this clonotype: Its target is unknown.

The gene calls are TRBV20-1 and TRBJ2-3; D may be TRBD2 (7 bases). The clonotype comes from a male donor with ankylosing spondylitis. The source material was blood, either unsorted or a sorted T cell fraction (not recorded which). The CDR3 sequence is CSARRAGATDTQYF. The DNA of the CDR3 is TGCAGTGCTAGAAGGGCGGGGGCGACAGATACGCAGTATTTT.